This passage covers 3 T cell receptor beta chains from one sample sequenced in a study of blood T cell repertoires in COVID-19. Repertoires were generated with immunoSEQ multiplex PCR, while TCRdb's copy carries only in-frame clones and drops some. The sample shows roughly 480,000 clones, 89% of them seen only once. Sequences were obtained from peripheral blood. These receptors originate from a man aged 18 to 35 with COVID-19, enrolled during active disease.

The rearrangement joins TRBV20-1 to TRBJ2-5; no clear D. Trimming took 3 bases from V and 4 from J, leaving 12 bases between them. The length of the CDR3 is 13 residues. Germline CDR1 DFQATT, CDR2 SNEGSKA (reference sequence). The chain's CDR3 is CSASRLGGETQYF. CDR3 nucleotides: TGCAGTGCTAGTCGGCTAGGTGGAGAGACCCAGTACTTC.

The chain couples TRBV2 to TRBJ2-7; 8 bases agree with TRBD2. Losses at the gene ends were 8 bases for V and 4 bases for J; bases not matched to a gene: 7. Germline CDR1 SNHLY, CDR2 FYNNEI. The CDR3 totals 13 residues. CDR3 DNA sequence: TGTGCCAGCGGACTAGCCATGAAGTACGAGCAGTACTTC. Translated, it gives CASGLAMKYEQYF.

The genes are TRBV10-2 and TRBJ1-2; D is uncertain. CDR1 and CDR2 from the germline V gene are WSHSY and SAAADI. This CDR3 spans 14 amino acids. Trimming took 4 bases from V and 8 from J, leaving 17 bases between them. The chain's CDR3 is CASSGTGPFWGYTF. The CDR3 region has the DNA TGCGCCAGCAGTGGAACCGGTCCCTTCTGGGGCTACACCTTC.